Each of the 21 T cell receptor beta chains below was sequenced from the same sample in a study of T cells in localized non-small cell lung cancer. Data came from immunoSEQ multiplex PCR; TCRdb stores just in-frame clones and leaves some out. Here the sample spans 50,000 or so clones, over 60% being singletons. This sample comprised PBMCs, obtained before any cancer treatment. The receptors here all came from a woman aged 40 to 75 with stage II lung adenocarcinoma.

The chain employs TRBV4-2 and TRBJ2-1; the D gene is possibly TRBD1 (5 bases). The length of the CDR3 is 16 residues. Trimming cost V 1 base and J 1 base, with 11 bases left between them. Germline CDR1 LGHNA, CDR2 YNFKEQ. Written as DNA, the CDR3 is TGTGCCAGCAGCCAAGTTGGGCAGGGATCCTACAATGAGCAGTTCTTC. Residues: CASSQVGQGSYNEQFF.

The rearrangement links TRBV7-9 to TRBJ1-3; tentative D call: TRBD1 (6 bases). V lost 8 bases and J 0 bases, leaving 11 bases between the germline ends. Germline V CDR1 and CDR2: SEHNR, FQNEAQ (reference sequence). CDR3 length equals 14 residues. The CDR3 coding sequence is TGTGCCAGCGCGGGACAAATCTCTGGAAACACCATATATTTT. Amino acids: CASAGQISGNTIYF.

As regards this clone: Within the sample, other DNA sequences also encode this same CDR3. The chain is built from TRBV2 and TRBJ2-5; no reliable D call. The V gene's germline CDR1 is SNHLY and CDR2 FYNNEI. With 5 bases removed from V and 2 bases from J, the gap between germline ends came to 6 bases. This CDR3 comprises 12 residues. CDR3 sequence (DNA): TGTGCCAGCAGTACGCAGCAAGAGACCCAGTACTTC. It translates to CASSTQQETQYF.

The table lists this clone with a few counts. This rearrangement joins TRBV7-3 to TRBJ1-1; 7 bases map to TRBD1. Per the germline V gene, CDR1 is SGHTA and CDR2 is FQGTGA. The V segment lost 5 bases and the J segment 5 bases; nucleotides outside the gene matches: 14. The CDR3 loop spans 16 amino acids. CDR3: CASSVTGMGGMTEAFF. The CDR3 nucleotides are TGTGCCAGCAGCGTGACAGGGATGGGTGGGATGACTGAAGCTTTCTTT.

This chain uses TRBV10-3 with TRBJ2-5; D uncertain. V lost 6 bases, J lost 3 bases, and 14 bases lay in between. Germline CDR1 ENHRY, CDR2 SYGVKD. CDR3 length: 14 residues. The CDR3 nucleotides are TGTGCCATCAGGGAAAACAACTGGAAAGAGACCCAGTACTTC. Residues: CAIRENNWKETQYF.

V is TRBV29-1 and J is TRBJ1-4, with a possible D match to TRBD1 (5 bases). V was clipped by 6 bases and J by 5 bases, with 16 bases between them. The germline V gene has CDR1 SQVTM and CDR2 ANQGSEA. CDR3 length: 14 amino acids. The CDR3 spells CSVHDDPGNEKLFF. The CDR3 DNA reads as TGCAGCGTCCATGATGACCCAGGGAATGAAAAACTGTTTTTT.

This clone was found a few times. The gene calls are TRBV19 and TRBJ1-1; tentatively, D is TRBD1 (6 bases). The CDR3 runs to 15 residues. Germline V gene data show CDR1 as LNHDA and CDR2 as SQIVND (reference sequence). V gave up 9 bases and J gave up 4 bases, with 21 bases separating them. CDR3 sequence reads: CASRGQNARGTEAFF. The CDR3 DNA is TGTGCCAGCCGTGGACAGAACGCACGGGGCACTGAAGCTTTCTTT.

The V gene is TRBV7-9, the J gene TRBJ1-4; no definite D call. V was trimmed by 5 bases and J by 8 bases, leaving 18 bases between them. The CDR3 has 15 residues. Germline lookup yields CDR1 SEHNR and CDR2 FQNEAQ (reference sequence). The CDR3 reads CASSPGLLSSEKLFF. In nucleotides, the CDR3 is TGTGCCAGCAGCCCGGGCCTGCTTAGTTCAGAAAAACTGTTTTTT.

This clone counts as medium-sized. This chain connects TRBV19 to TRBJ1-5; 7 bases match TRBD1. Germline V gives CDR1 LNHDA, CDR2 SQIVND (reference sequence). This CDR3 is built from 15 residues. Losses at the gene ends were 5 bases for V and 6 bases for J; bases not matched to a gene: 10. Written as DNA, the CDR3 is TGTGCCAGTAGTCCCGGCGAGGGGGCCTTTCAGCCCCAGCATTTT. This codes for CASSPGEGAFQPQHF.

V is TRBV6-6 and J is TRBJ1-2; the D gene is possibly TRBD1 (5 bases). V dropped 5 bases and J dropped 2 bases, with 12 bases sitting between them. Germline CDR1 reads MNHNY; CDR2 reads SVGAGI (reference sequence). The CDR3 sequence is 14 residues long. The CDR3 nucleotides read TGTGCCAGCAGTCCCCGGGAGGGGAACTATGGCTACACCTTC. Encoded protein: CASSPREGNYGYTF.

The chain employs TRBV7-2 and TRBJ1-1; 7 nucleotides agree with TRBD1. This CDR3 has 14 amino acids. Germline V gene data show CDR1 as SGHTA and CDR2 as FQGNSA. V was pared by 5 bases and J by 4 bases, with 7 bases of the junction left unmatched. The CDR3 protein is CASSPRGRVTEAFF. DNA for the CDR3: TGTGCCAGCAGCCCTAGGGGGCGCGTCACTGAAGCTTTCTTT.

This chain uses TRBV2 with TRBJ2-5; 8 bases are a match to TRBD1. Per germline, CDR1 SNHLY and CDR2 FYNNEI. The CDR3 loop spans 14 amino acids. With 8 bases clipped from V and 5 bases from J, the junction kept 10 bases outside the gene matches. The CDR3 is CASRDGTGGETQYF. In nucleotides, the CDR3 is TGTGCCAGCCGAGACGGGACAGGCGGGGAGACCCAGTACTTC.

V and J are TRBV29-1 and TRBJ2-1; 9 nucleotides align to TRBD1. Unmatched junction bases numbered 1, after V lost 4 bases and J lost 6 bases. The CDR3 runs 12 residues. CDR1 SQVTM and CDR2 ANQGSEA come from the germline V gene. The CDR3 loop is CSVGTGVNEQFF. The CDR3 nucleotides are TGCAGCGTTGGGACAGGGGTCAATGAGCAGTTCTTC.

The rearrangement links TRBV29-1 to TRBJ1-2, with TRBD1 matching 7 bases. The CDR3 runs to 12 residues. Trimming at V came to 7 bases and at J to 4 bases, leaving 6 bases not matched to a gene. The germline V gene has CDR1 SQVTM and CDR2 ANQGSEA. The CDR3 region is CSAQGDAYGYTF. CDR3 DNA sequence: TGCAGCGCCCAGGGGGATGCCTATGGCTACACCTTC.

This chain joins TRBV6-5 and TRBJ1-5, with D uncertain. The germline V gene has CDR1 MNHEY and CDR2 SVGAGI. Trimming removed 5 bases from V and 3 bases from J, with 8 bases in between. The CDR3 contains 13 residues. The CDR3 DNA follows: TGTGCCAGCAGTCGGGGTAACAATCAGCCCCAGCATTTT. Its translation: CASSRGNNQPQHF.

The chain carries TRBV28 and TRBJ2-3, with 10 bases identical to TRBD1. CDR3 size: 16 residues. Germline lookup yields CDR1 MDHEN and CDR2 SYDVKM. J gave up 2 bases and V 5 bases, and 7 bases lay outside the gene matches. CDR3 coding DNA: TGTGCCAGCAGTCAATGGACAGGGGGAATCACAGATACGCAGTATTTT. Translation: CASSQWTGGITDTQYF.

The V call is TRBV27, the J call TRBJ2-3, with 12 bases aligning to TRBD2. V lost 8 bases to trimming and J lost 6 bases; unmatched junction nucleotides: 6. The CDR3 spans 14 residues. The germline V gene has CDR1 MNHEY and CDR2 SMNVEV (reference sequence). The CDR3 protein is CASWTSGESDTQYF. The CDR3 region has the DNA TGTGCCAGCTGGACTAGCGGGGAATCGGATACGCAGTATTTT.

This clone has a handful of counts. The chain uses TRBV20-1 and TRBJ2-5; maybe TRBD1 (5 bases). Germline V CDR1 and CDR2: DFQATT, SNEGSKA (reference sequence). Between the trimmed V and J ends, which lost 6 bases and 5 bases, there was a span of 10 bases. This CDR3 is built from 11 residues. The CDR3 sequence is CSAGRVETQYF. DNA of the CDR3: TGCAGTGCAGGCAGGGTTGAGACCCAGTACTTC.

V usage is TRBV7-8 and J usage is TRBJ1-4, with TRBD1 as a possible D gene (5 bases). The CDR3 covers 15 residues. V was clipped by 6 bases and J by 5 bases, with 16 bases between them. The germline gives CDR1 SGHVS, CDR2 FQNEAQ. The CDR3 protein is CASRESGTLNEKLFF. The CDR3 DNA sequence: TGTGCCAGCAGGGAATCCGGGACCCTAAATGAAAAACTGTTTTTT.

The chain links TRBV5-6 to TRBJ2-7, with D unclear. Trimming took 0 bases from V and 0 from J, leaving 4 bases between them. Germline lookup yields CDR1 SGHDT and CDR2 YYEEEE. The CDR3 is 13 residues long. The CDR3 DNA follows: TGTGCCAGCAGCTTGGAGTTCTCCTACGAGCAGTACTTC. This gives the protein CASSLEFSYEQYF.

The chain is built from TRBV28 and TRBJ1-1, with TRBD1 identical over 7 bases. J gave up 2 bases and V 6 bases, and 6 bases lay outside the gene matches. Germline assignment: CDR1 MDHEN and CDR2 SYDVKM. The length of the CDR3 is 14 residues. The CDR3 region is CASRSGGPNTEAFF. DNA for the CDR3: TGTGCCAGCAGATCAGGGGGGCCTAACACTGAAGCTTTCTTT.